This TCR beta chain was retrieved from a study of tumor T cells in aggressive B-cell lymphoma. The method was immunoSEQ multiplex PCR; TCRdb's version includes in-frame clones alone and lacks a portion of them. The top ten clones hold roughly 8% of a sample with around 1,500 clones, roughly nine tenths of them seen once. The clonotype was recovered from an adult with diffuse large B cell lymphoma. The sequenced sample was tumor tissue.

The CDR3 DNA reads as TGCGCCAGCAGCCAAAGCGTGACTAGCACCTACGAGCAGTACTTC. Residues: CASSQSVTSTYEQYF. This sequence joins TRBV4-1 and TRBJ2-7, with 7 bases identical to TRBD2. CDR1 and CDR2 (germline): MGHRA, YSYEKL. The ends lost 2 bases at V and 2 bases at J; junction bases unmatched: 6. The CDR3 runs to 15 residues.